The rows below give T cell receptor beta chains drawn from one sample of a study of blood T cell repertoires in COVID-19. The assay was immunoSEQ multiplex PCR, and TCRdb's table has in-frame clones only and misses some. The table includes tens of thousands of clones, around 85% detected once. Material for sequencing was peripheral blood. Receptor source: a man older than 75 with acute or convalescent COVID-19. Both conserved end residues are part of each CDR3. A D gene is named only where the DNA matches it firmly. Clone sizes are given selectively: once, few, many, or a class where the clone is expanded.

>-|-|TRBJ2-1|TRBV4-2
CASSQDWATANEQFF
TGTGCCAGCAGCCAAGATTGGGCCACTGCCAATGAGCAGTTCTTC
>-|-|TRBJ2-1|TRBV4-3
CASSQDLAGTYSYNEQFF
TGCGCCAGCAGCCAAGACCTTGCAGGGACTTACTCCTACAATGAGCAGTTCTTC
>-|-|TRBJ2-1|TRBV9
CASSVVGEAYNEQFF
TGTGCCAGCAGCGTAGTAGGGGAGGCCTACAATGAGCAGTTCTTC
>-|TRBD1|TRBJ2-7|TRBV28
CASTVQGSEQYF
TGTGCCAGCACCGTACAGGGGAGCGAGCAGTACTTC
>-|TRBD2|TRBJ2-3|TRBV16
CASTPRGGGTDTQYF
TGTGCCAGCACCCCCCGGGGGGGCGGCACAGATACGCAGTATTTT
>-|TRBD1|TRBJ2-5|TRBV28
CASTGQRETQYF
TGTGCCAGCACGGGACAGAGGGAGACCCAGTACTTC
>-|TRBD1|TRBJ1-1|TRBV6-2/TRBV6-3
CASSYTLGQGETEAFF
TGTGCCAGCAGTTATACTTTGGGACAGGGAGAAACTGAAGCTTTCTTT
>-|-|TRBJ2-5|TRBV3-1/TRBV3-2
CASSQNLGGGETQYF
TGTGCCAGCAGCCAGAACTTAGGGGGGGGAGAGACCCAGTACTTC
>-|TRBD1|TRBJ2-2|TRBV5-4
CASSLTGVNTGELFF
TGTGCCAGCAGCTTGACAGGGGTTAACACCGGGGAGCTGTTTTTT
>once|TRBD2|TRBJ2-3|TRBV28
CASSPLLAGGLNDTQYF
TGTGCCAGCAGTCCCCTTTTAGCGGGAGGGCTGAATGATACGCAGTATTTT
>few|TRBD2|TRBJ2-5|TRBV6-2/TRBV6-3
CASSFGLAGGHRETQYF
TGTGCCAGCAGTTTCGGACTAGCGGGGGGGCATCGAGAGACCCAGTACTTC
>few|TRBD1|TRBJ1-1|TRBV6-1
CASSETGESTEAFF
TGTGCCAGCAGTGAGACAGGGGAGAGCACTGAAGCTTTCTTT
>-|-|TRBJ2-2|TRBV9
CASSVAGTNTGELFF
TGTGCCAGCAGCGTAGCAGGCACGAACACCGGGGAGCTGTTTTTT
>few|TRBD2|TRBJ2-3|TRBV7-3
CASSLPDRLAGDLTDTQYF
TGTGCCAGCAGCTTACCCGACCGGCTAGCGGGGGACCTCACAGATACGCAGTATTTT
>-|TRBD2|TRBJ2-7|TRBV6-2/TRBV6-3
CASSIIAGSYEQYF
TGTGCCAGCAGTATTATAGCGGGGTCCTACGAGCAGTACTTC
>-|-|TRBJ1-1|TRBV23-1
CASSQSYSTLPPEAFF
TGCGCCAGCAGTCAATCGTATTCTACACTACCTCCCGAAGCTTTCTTT
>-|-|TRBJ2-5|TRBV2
CASRYDRSGETQYF
TGTGCCAGCAGATACGACAGGTCGGGAGAGACCCAGTACTTC
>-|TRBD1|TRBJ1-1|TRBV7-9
CASSPQGDTEAFF
TGTGCCAGCAGCCCCCAGGGGGACACTGAAGCTTTCTTT
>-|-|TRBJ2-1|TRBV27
CASSFVTRYNEQFF
TGTGCCAGCAGTTTTGTCACTAGGTACAATGAGCAGTTCTTC
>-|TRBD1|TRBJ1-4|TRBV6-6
CASSYGTGNEKLFF
TGTGCCAGCAGTTACGGGACAGGGAATGAAAAACTGTTTTTT
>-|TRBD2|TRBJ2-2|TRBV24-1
CATSAAGTSNTGELFF
TGTGCCACCAGTGCCGCCGGGACTAGTAACACCGGGGAGCTGTTTTTT
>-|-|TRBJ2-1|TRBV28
CASSFGGGGGNEQFF
TGTGCCAGCAGTTTTGGCGGAGGGGGGGGTAATGAGCAGTTCTTC
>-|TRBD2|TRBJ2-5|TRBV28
CASSLSVIAGGRETQYF
TGTGCCAGCAGTTTATCCGTAATTGCGGGGGGGCGGGAGACCCAGTACTTC
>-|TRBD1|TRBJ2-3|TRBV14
CASSRRPGQGTDTQYF
TGTGCCAGCAGCCGTCGACCGGGACAGGGAACAGATACGCAGTATTTT
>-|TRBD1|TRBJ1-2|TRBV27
CASSPDRAYGYTF
TGTGCCAGCAGTCCTGACAGGGCCTATGGCTACACCTTC
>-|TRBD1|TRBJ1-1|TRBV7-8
CASSWDGTVKNTEAFF
TGTGCCAGCAGCTGGGACGGGACAGTCAAGAACACTGAAGCTTTCTTT
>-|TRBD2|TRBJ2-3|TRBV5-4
CASSLLASGGGIDTQYF
TGTGCCAGCAGCTTGTTAGCTAGCGGGGGAGGCATAGATACGCAGTATTTT
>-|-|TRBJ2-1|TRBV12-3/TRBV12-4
CASLQGVRDEQFF
TGTGCCAGTCTGCAAGGGGTAAGAGATGAGCAGTTCTTC
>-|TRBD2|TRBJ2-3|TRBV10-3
CAISLSGSTDTQYF
TGTGCCATCAGTCTTAGCGGGAGCACAGATACGCAGTATTTT
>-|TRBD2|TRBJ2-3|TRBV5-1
CASSLPTSGDVNTQYF
TGCGCCAGCAGCTTGCCGACTAGCGGGGACGTGAATACGCAGTATTTT
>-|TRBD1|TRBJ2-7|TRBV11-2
CASSLASGTGSGEQYF
TGTGCCAGCAGCTTAGCGTCCGGGACAGGGAGTGGGGAGCAGTACTTC
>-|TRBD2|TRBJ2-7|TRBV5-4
CASSLEAGGRAYEQYF
TGTGCCAGCAGCTTGGAGGCGGGAGGGCGAGCCTACGAGCAGTACTTC
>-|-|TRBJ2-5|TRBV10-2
CASSESSLETQYF
TGCGCCAGCAGTGAGTCGAGCTTGGAGACCCAGTACTTC
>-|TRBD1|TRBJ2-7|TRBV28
CASSPIGTGFYEQYF
TGTGCCAGCAGCCCCATTGGGACAGGGTTTTACGAGCAGTACTTC
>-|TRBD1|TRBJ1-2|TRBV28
CASSTTGGDLAGYTF
TGTGCCAGCAGCACGACAGGGGGGGATTTGGCTGGCTACACCTTC
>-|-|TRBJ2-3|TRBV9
CASNAWTQGSSQYF
TGTGCCAGCAACGCATGGACCCAGGGGTCGTCGCAGTATTTT
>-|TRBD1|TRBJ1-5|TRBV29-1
CSVAGTGPNQPQHF
TGCAGCGTCGCTGGGACAGGGCCCAATCAGCCCCAGCATTTT
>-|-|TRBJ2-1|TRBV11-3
CASSPTDYEQFF
TGTGCCAGCAGCCCTACGGACTATGAGCAGTTCTTC
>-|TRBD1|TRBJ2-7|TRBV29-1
CSVKGQGDSYEQYF
TGCAGCGTGAAGGGACAGGGGGATTCCTACGAGCAGTACTTC
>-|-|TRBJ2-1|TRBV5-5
CASSFGTPGQPSYNEQFF
TGTGCCAGCAGCTTCGGTACGCCGGGACAACCCTCCTACAATGAGCAGTTCTTC
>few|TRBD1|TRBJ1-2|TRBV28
CASSSSGQGLYGYTF
TGTGCCAGCAGTTCCTCGGGACAGGGGTTGTATGGCTACACCTTC
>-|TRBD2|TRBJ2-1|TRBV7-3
CASSPLNLAGSSSYNEQFF
TGTGCCAGCAGCCCATTGAATCTAGCGGGTTCCAGCTCCTACAATGAGCAGTTCTTC